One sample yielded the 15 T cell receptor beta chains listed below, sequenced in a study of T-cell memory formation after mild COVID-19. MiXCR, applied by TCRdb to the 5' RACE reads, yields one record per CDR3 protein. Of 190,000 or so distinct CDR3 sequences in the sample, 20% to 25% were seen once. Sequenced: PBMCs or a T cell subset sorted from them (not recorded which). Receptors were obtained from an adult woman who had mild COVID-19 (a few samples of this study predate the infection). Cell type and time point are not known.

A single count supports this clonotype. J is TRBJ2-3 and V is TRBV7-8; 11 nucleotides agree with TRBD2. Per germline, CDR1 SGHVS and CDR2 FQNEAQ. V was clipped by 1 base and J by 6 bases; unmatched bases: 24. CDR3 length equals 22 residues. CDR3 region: CASSLDSGSLAGEGGYADTQYF. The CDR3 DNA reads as TGTGCCAGCAGCTTAGATAGTGGGTCACTAGCGGGGGAAGGGGGATACGCGGATACGCAGTATTTT.

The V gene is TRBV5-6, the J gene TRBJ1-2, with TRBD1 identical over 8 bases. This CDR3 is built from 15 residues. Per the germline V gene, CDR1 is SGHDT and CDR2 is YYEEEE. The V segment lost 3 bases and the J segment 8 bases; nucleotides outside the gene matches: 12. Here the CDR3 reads CASSWGAGQVFGYTF. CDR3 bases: TGTGCCAGCAGCTGGGGTGCGGGACAGGTTTTCGGCTACACCTTC.

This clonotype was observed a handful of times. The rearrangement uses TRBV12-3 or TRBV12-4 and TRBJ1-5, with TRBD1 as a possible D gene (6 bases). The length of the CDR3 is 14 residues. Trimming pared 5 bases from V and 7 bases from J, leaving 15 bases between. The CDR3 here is CASSPGGAGQPQHF. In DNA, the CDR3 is TGTGCCAGCAGTCCCGGGGGGGCCGGCCAGCCCCAGCATTTT.

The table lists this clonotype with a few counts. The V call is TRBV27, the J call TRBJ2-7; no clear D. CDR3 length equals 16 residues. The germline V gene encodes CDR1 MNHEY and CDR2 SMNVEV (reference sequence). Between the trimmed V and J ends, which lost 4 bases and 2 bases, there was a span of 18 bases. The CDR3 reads CASSSGMGRSAYEQYF. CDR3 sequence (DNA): TGTGCCAGCAGTTCTGGTATGGGCAGGTCCGCCTACGAGCAGTACTTC.

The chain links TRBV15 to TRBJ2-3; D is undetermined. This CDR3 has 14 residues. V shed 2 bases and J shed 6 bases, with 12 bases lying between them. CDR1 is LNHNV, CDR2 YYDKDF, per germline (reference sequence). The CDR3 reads CATSRNTLGDTQYF. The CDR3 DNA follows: TGTGCCACCAGCAGAAACACTCTAGGCGATACGCAGTATTTT.

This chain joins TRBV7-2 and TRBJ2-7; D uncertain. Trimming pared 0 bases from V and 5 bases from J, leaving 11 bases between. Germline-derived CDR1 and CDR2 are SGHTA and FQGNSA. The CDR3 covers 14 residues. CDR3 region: CASSLAGTADEQYF. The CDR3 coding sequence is TGTGCCAGCAGCTTAGCGGGTACAGCTGACGAGCAGTACTTC.

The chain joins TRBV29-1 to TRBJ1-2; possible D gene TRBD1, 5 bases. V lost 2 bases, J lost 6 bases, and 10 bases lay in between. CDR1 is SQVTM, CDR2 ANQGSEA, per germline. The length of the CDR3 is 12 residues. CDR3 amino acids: CSVESGVHGYTF. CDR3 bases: TGCAGCGTTGAATCGGGGGTTCATGGCTACACCTTC.

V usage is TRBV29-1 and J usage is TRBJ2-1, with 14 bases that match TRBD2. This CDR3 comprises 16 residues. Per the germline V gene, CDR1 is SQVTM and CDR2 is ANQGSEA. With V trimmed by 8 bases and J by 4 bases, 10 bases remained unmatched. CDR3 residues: CSSRLAGGGIYNEQFF. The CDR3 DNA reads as TGCAGCTCTAGACTAGCGGGAGGGGGGATTTACAATGAGCAGTTCTTC.

DNA for the CDR3: TGTGCCACCAGCAGAGGGTTCGGACAGGGGGCCTATCAGCCCCAGCATTTT. Translation gives CATSRGFGQGAYQPQHF. V and J are TRBV15 and TRBJ1-5; 11 bases align to TRBD1. The CDR3 is 17 residues long. In germline, CDR1 is LNHNV, CDR2 YYDKDF (reference sequence). The J segment lost 5 bases and the V segment lost 1 base, leaving 7 bases of the junction unmatched.

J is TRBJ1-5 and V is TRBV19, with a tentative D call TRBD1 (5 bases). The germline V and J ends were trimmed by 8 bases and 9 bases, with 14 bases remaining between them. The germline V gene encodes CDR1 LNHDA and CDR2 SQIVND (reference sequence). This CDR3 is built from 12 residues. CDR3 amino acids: CASGQGYVPQHF. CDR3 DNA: TGTGCCAGTGGTCAGGGTTATGTGCCCCAGCATTTT.

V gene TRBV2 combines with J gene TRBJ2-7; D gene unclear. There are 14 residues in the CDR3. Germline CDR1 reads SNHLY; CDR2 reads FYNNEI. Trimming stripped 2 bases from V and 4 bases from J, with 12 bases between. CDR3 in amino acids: CASSERQATYEQYF. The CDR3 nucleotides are TGTGCCAGCAGTGAACGCCAGGCGACATACGAGCAGTACTTC.

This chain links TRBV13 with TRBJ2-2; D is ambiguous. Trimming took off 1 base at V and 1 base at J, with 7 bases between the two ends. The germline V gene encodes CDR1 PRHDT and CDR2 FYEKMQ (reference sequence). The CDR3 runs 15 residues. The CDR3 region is CASSLEGLNTGELFF. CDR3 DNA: TGTGCCAGCAGCTTAGAAGGTTTGAACACCGGGGAGCTGTTTTTT.

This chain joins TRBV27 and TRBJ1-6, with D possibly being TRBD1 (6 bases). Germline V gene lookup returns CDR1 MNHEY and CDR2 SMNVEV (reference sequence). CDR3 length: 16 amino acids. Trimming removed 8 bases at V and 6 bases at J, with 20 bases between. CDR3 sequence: CASRATHRDLNSPLHF. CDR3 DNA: TGTGCCAGCCGCGCCACCCACAGGGATCTTAATTCACCCCTCCACTTT.

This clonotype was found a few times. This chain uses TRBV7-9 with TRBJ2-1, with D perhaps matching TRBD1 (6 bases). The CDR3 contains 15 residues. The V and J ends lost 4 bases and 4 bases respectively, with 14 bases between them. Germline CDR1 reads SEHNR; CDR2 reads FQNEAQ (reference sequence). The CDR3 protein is CASSSTGTRYNEQFF. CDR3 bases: TGTGCCAGCAGCTCAACCGGGACAAGATACAATGAGCAGTTCTTC.

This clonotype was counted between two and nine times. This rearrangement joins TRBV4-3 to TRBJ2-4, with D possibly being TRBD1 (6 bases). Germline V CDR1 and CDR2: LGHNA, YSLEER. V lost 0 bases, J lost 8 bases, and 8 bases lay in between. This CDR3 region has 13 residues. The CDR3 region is CASSQDRGDIQYF. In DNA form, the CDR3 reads TGCGCCAGCAGCCAAGACAGGGGTGACATTCAGTACTTC.